These T cell receptor beta chains were read from a single sample in a study of blood T cells in healthy people across ages. Each CDR3 protein is one row after TCRdb ran MiXCR on the 5' RACE reads. This table holds about 800,000 distinct CDR3 sequences, 25% found once. These records were also assigned to another study, of T cells of mothers and their children.

Source material: blood. All receptors come from a boy between 5 and 17 years old in good health. The CDR3 runs from the conserved cysteine through the conserved F or W. A D gene is named only where the DNA matches it firmly. Size is omitted from some rows. Given values are once, few, many or a class for expanded clones.

d_call	v_call	j_call	clone_size	cdr3_aa	cdr3_nt
-	TRBV20-1	TRBJ2-1	-	CSASRGGGIDNEQFF	TGCAGTGCTTCAAGGGGGGGCGGGATAGACAATGAGCAGTTCTTC
TRBD2	TRBV3-1	TRBJ2-1	few	CASSQDPGLAGGRSYNEQFF	TGTGCCAGCAGCCAAGATCCGGGACTAGCGGGAGGGCGGTCCTACAATGAGCAGTTCTTC
-	TRBV4-3	TRBJ2-3	-	CANSQETGGHVDTQYF	TGCGCCAACAGCCAAGAAACGGGGGGCCACGTGGATACGCAGTATTTT
-	TRBV20-1	TRBJ2-7	-	CSARDWTSPTLEQYF	TGCAGTGCTAGAGATTGGACAAGCCCCACTCTGGAGCAGTACTTC
-	TRBV25-1	TRBJ1-4	-	CASSGGGTGYGEKLFF	TGTGCCAGCAGTGGCGGGGGTACAGGGTACGGGGAAAAACTGTTTTTT
TRBD1	TRBV29-1	TRBJ2-1	once	CSVLSDRGLYNEQFF	TGCAGCGTTCTGTCGGACAGGGGGCTCTACAATGAGCAGTTCTTC
-	TRBV6-5	TRBJ2-3	-	CASSYSQSTDTQYF	TGTGCCAGCAGTTACTCCCAGAGCACAGATACGCAGTATTTT
-	TRBV7-3	TRBJ1-1	-	CASRDGQNTEAFF	TGTGCCAGCAGAGACGGACAGAACACTGAAGCTTTCTTT
-	TRBV11-2	TRBJ2-1	few	CASSMSREQFF	TGTGCCAGCAGCATGTCTAGGGAGCAGTTCTTC
-	TRBV28	TRBJ2-3	few	CASRDFTDTQYF	TGTGCCAGCAGGGATTTCACAGATACGCAGTATTTT
TRBD1	TRBV4-2	TRBJ2-7	few	CASSVGQGVSYEQYF	TGTGCCAGCAGTGTGGGACAGGGTGTCTCCTACGAGCAGTACTTC
-	TRBV4-2	TRBJ1-3	-	CASGQGSDSGNTIYF	TGTGCCAGCGGCCAAGGTTCAGACTCTGGAAACACCATATATTTT
TRBD1	TRBV7-9	TRBJ1-1	-	CASSPLDRMNTEAFF	TGTGCCAGCAGCCCCCTGGACAGGATGAACACTGAAGCTTTCTTT
-	TRBV20-1	TRBJ1-1	once	CSARDTGRYTEASF	TGCAGTGCTAGAGATACGGGCAGATACACTGAAGCTTCCTTT
-	TRBV6-5	TRBJ2-1	-	CASRTDGSSYNEQFF	TGTGCCAGCAGGACCGACGGGAGCTCCTACAATGAGCAGTTCTTC
TRBD2	TRBV28	TRBJ2-1	-	CASSFRTSGIKTNHNEQFF	TGTGCCAGCAGTTTTAGGACTAGCGGAATAAAAACGAACCACAATGAGCAGTTCTTC
TRBD2	TRBV4-1	TRBJ2-5	few	CASSPPSGRETQYF	TGCGCCAGCAGCCCCCCAAGCGGGAGGGAGACCCAGTACTTC
TRBD1	TRBV20-1	TRBJ2-7	few	CSARVDRGVHEQYF	TGCAGTGCTAGAGTTGACAGGGGAGTTCACGAGCAGTACTTC
-	TRBV7-2	TRBJ2-5	-	CASSLVGTAVGETQYF	TGTGCCAGCAGCTTAGTCGGAACGGCGGTGGGTGAGACCCAGTACTTC
TRBD2	TRBV7-2	TRBJ2-5	-	CASSFPGTSGSGTQYF	TGTGCCAGCAGCTTTCCCGGGACTAGCGGTTCGGGGACCCAGTACTTC
TRBD1	TRBV28	TRBJ2-7	-	CASKGQTYEQYF	TGTGCCAGCAAGGGACAGACCTACGAGCAGTACTTC
TRBD1	TRBV12-3/TRBV12-4	TRBJ1-5	-	CASSLGDSVNQPQHF	TGTGCCAGCAGTTTAGGGGACAGCGTCAATCAGCCCCAGCATTTT
-	TRBV29-1	TRBJ2-7	-	CSVVTRERIYEQYF	TGCAGCGTTGTTACCCGGGAGCGGATCTACGAGCAGTACTTC
-	TRBV18	TRBJ2-7	few	CASSQAGTHSYEQYF	TGTGCCAGCTCACAAGCGGGTACCCACTCCTACGAGCAGTACTTC
-	TRBV12-3/TRBV12-4	TRBJ2-7	few	CASSWSDTEQYF	TGTGCCAGCAGTTGGTCGGACACCGAGCAGTACTTC
TRBD2	TRBV27	TRBJ2-4	-	CASSSPSGLGWSIQYF	TGTGCCAGCAGTTCACCCTCGGGACTAGGTTGGAGCATTCAGTACTTC
-	TRBV29-1	TRBJ2-7	few	CSVAGRQTYEQYF	TGCAGCGTTGCGGGACGTCAGACCTACGAGCAGTACTTC
TRBD2	TRBV2	TRBJ2-1	-	CASSGLAVNEQFF	TGTGCCAGCAGCGGACTAGCGGTAAATGAGCAGTTCTTC
-	TRBV6-4	TRBJ1-1	few	CASSAQLGNTEAFF	TGTGCCAGCAGTGCTCAGCTCGGGAACACTGAAGCTTTCTTT
-	TRBV7-9	TRBJ2-3	-	CASSPLRTDTQYF	TGTGCCAGCAGCCCACTCCGGACTGATACGCAGTATTTT
-	TRBV7-2	TRBJ2-7	few	CASVGVAGGGEQYF	TGTGCCAGCGTCGGGGTTGCCGGCGGTGGCGAGCAGTACTTC
-	TRBV6-5	TRBJ2-2	few	CASSYSTGSHNTGELFF	TGTGCCAGCAGTTACTCGACGGGGAGCCATAACACCGGGGAGCTGTTTTTT
-	TRBV4-1	TRBJ1-1	-	CASRPTQGTEAFF	TGCGCCAGCAGACCGACCCAGGGCACTGAAGCTTTCTTT
-	TRBV7-2	TRBJ2-6	-	CASSLAQGAGANVLTF	TGTGCCAGCAGCTTGGCCCAAGGGGCTGGGGCCAACGTCCTGACTTTC
TRBD2	TRBV4-2	TRBJ2-6	few	CASSQDPRGVTTGANVLTF	TGTGCCAGCAGCCAAGATCCCCGGGGGGTGACCACTGGGGCCAACGTCCTGACTTTC
TRBD1	TRBV5-1	TRBJ2-5	-	CASSLAAGGSETQYF	TGCGCCAGCAGCTTGGCCGCAGGGGGCAGCGAGACCCAGTACTTC